The table lists the clone carrying this T cell receptor (beta chain) with many counts. The sample belongs to a study of human T cells and chemical hapten exposure. TCRdb recomputed calls from the RACE reads with MiXCR, one row per CDR3 protein. The sample shows around 100,000 distinct CDR3 sequences, about 10% of them seen only once. Germline V gene sequence: CDR1 SGHTA, CDR2 FQGNSA. The CDR3 contains 14 residues. V gave up 4 bases and J gave up 2 bases, with 10 bases separating them. The sample's time point: pre-sensitization, week 0. Treatment indicated: therapeutic diphenylcyclopropenone sensitization with weekly scalp DPC.

This TCR came from a woman aged 55-70 years with alopecia areata. Some clones in this sample may be carry-over from other donors' samples. Here the sequenced sample was whole blood, taken in connection with sensitization to the hapten diphenylcyclopropenone (DPC). J is TRBJ2-3 and V is TRBV7-2; D gene unclear. CDR3 in amino acids: CASSYRIYTDTQYF. CDR3 nucleotide sequence: TGTGCCAGCAGCTACCGGATATACACAGATACGCAGTATTTT.